A selection of T cell receptor beta chains follows, all from one sample in a study of cytomegalovirus exposure and HLA in healthy donors. Method: immunoSEQ multiplex PCR; TCRdb's copy keeps in-frame clones and lacks some. The top ten clones hold under 0.4% of a sample with over 150,000 clones, 84% of them seen once. The sequenced sample was PBMCs. These receptors were collected from a boy aged 2-15 years in good health and CMV-seronegative. The conserved cysteine and the conserved F or W are not part of the CDR3 here. Clone size, where shown, is once, few, many, or a class for clones that have expanded.

size: once
V: TRBV4-2
J: TRBJ2-3
CDR3: ASSPGLAGETDTQY

size: NA
V: TRBV7-6
J: TRBJ2-4
CDR3: ASSLDRSANIQY

size: NA
V: TRBV6-1
J: TRBJ1-1
CDR3: ASRVDRGHTEAF

size: NA
V: TRBV5-6
J: TRBJ2-5
CDR3: ASSFPGTGTLQETQY

size: once
V: TRBV28
J: TRBJ1-3
CDR3: ASSLEQVSGNTIY

size: NA
V: TRBV2
J: TRBJ2-7
CDR3: ASSLLAPEQY

size: NA
V: TRBV5-1
J: TRBJ1-4
CDR3: ASHQGAREKLF

size: NA
V: TRBV27
J: TRBJ1-4
CDR3: ASSLQGGAGRLNEKLF

size: NA
V: TRBV14
J: TRBJ1-1
CDR3: ASSQMGLPTEAF

size: few
V: TRBV5-1
J: TRBJ1-1
CDR3: ASSLQGMNTEAF

size: NA
V: TRBV11-3
J: TRBJ2-5
CDR3: ASSLSGTGGGTQY

size: NA
V: TRBV18
J: TRBJ1-1
CDR3: ASSPISGRSTEAF

size: NA
V: TRBV29-1
J: TRBJ2-5
CDR3: SVGDRGETQY

size: NA
V: TRBV5-1
J: TRBJ2-7
CDR3: ASSFEPGLAGSYEQY

size: NA
V: TRBV7-9
J: TRBJ2-7
CDR3: ASSQWDSSYEQY